The rows below give T cell receptor beta chains drawn from one sample of a study of early T cells in non-severe SARS-CoV-2 infection. One entry per CDR3 protein results from TCRdb running MiXCR on the 5' RACE reads. This sample yields about 45,000 distinct CDR3 sequences, of which roughly an eighth are seen a single time; approximately 16% belongs to the top ten. The sample taken for sequencing was whole blood. The origin of the receptors is an adult who was a healthcare worker with PCR-confirmed SARS-CoV-2 infection or an uninfected control (not recorded which). The conserved cysteine and the conserved F or W are not part of the CDR3 here.

TRBV19	TRBJ2-2	15	ASSIDIGTGLAGELF
TRBV12-3/TRBV12-4	TRBJ1-5	12	ASVAYLGNQPQH
TRBV11-2	TRBJ2-1	16	ASSLRTTSGMGRNEQF
TRBV6-2/TRBV6-3	TRBJ1-1	16	ASSSFPNSLALDTEAF
TRBV20-1	TRBJ1-6	11	SAQTGTISTLH
TRBV6-6	TRBJ2-7	15	ASSFSLAGGPFPEQY
TRBV11-2	TRBJ2-5	12	ASQTEGLAETQY
TRBV4-3	TRBJ1-5	15	ASSQDYPQDYNQPQH
TRBV6-2/TRBV6-3	TRBJ2-3	10	ASSYSTTAQY
TRBV29-1	TRBJ1-2	12	SVDKGEANYGYT
TRBV12-5	TRBJ1-1	11	ASGWGVDTEAF
TRBV4-3	TRBJ2-7	18	ASSQDRSGWREGLMNEQY
TRBV9	TRBJ2-7	14	ASSVDHGGTVYEQY
TRBV2	TRBJ1-5	11	ASSVSGNQPQH
TRBV12-3/TRBV12-4	TRBJ2-1	11	ASSLSVSDEQF
TRBV10-2	TRBJ1-1	11	ASSDPRNTEAF
TRBV28	TRBJ1-2	12	ASKPGTAAYGYT
TRBV7-9	TRBJ1-1	11	VSSLMMNTEAF
TRBV7-9	TRBJ1-6	13	ASSSANSYNSPLH
TRBV3-1	TRBJ2-1	10	ASLGDLNEQF
TRBV5-6	TRBJ1-2	12	ASSFGAEPGGYT
TRBV6-5	TRBJ1-2	11	ASSRGAPYGYT
TRBV20-1	TRBJ1-6	14	SGRWTGAVGNSPLH
TRBV29-1	TRBJ2-7	9	SARGGYEQY